This is a list of T cell receptor beta chains from one sample in a study of human T cells and chemical hapten exposure. A single record per CDR3 protein comes from TCRdb applying MiXCR to the RACE reads. The table lists under 85,000 distinct CDR3 sequences, around a tenth of them singletons. The sample here was whole blood, taken in connection with sensitization to the hapten diphenylcyclopropenone (DPC). The receptors shown here come from a woman aged 45 to 65 with alopecia areata. Some clones in this sample may be carry-over from other donors' samples. The conserved cysteine and the conserved F or W are not part of the CDR3 here.

j_call | v_call | cdr3_aa
TRBJ2-1 | TRBV18 | ASSGSRTSGNEQF
TRBJ1-1 | TRBV28 | ASSPPGTGDRAF
TRBJ1-2 | TRBV18 | ASSPGPDTSNYGYT
TRBJ2-1 | TRBV9 | ASSPRGGRSNEQF
TRBJ2-7 | TRBV11-2 | ASSLGARGRDEQY
TRBJ2-7 | TRBV19 | ASTSPAGNEQY
TRBJ2-2 | TRBV7-3 | ASSSPLGQGSTGELF
TRBJ1-5 | TRBV6-1 | ASSEGMNWPQH
TRBJ1-6 | TRBV9 | ASSTYNSPLH
TRBJ1-4 | TRBV29-1 | SAGQMNEKLF
TRBJ2-7 | TRBV27 | ASRLGNTYEQY
TRBJ2-7 | TRBV9 | ASSVAGSYEQY
TRBJ2-1 | TRBV20-1 | SGNGLSSYNEQF
TRBJ1-1 | TRBV20-1 | SAKDTAVNTEAF
TRBJ2-3 | TRBV27 | ASSTGLDSQNTQY
TRBJ2-1 | TRBV6-2/TRBV6-3 | ASTNGGGLNNEQF
TRBJ1-5 | TRBV19 | ASSIRDIKGTQH
TRBJ2-7 | TRBV28 | TTSLTYEQY
TRBJ2-3 | TRBV6-6 | ASTDGFTDTQY
TRBJ2-1 | TRBV20-1 | SAATGNEQF
TRBJ2-1 | TRBV7-9 | ASSPGGGSKAF
TRBJ1-5 | TRBV28 | ASSYYLTSSNQPQH
TRBJ2-7 | TRBV28 | ASRAAGNPLYEQY
TRBJ2-7 | TRBV29-1 | SVRPGGDRYEQY
TRBJ2-3 | TRBV27 | ASSIRQGADTQY
TRBJ2-7 | TRBV3-1 | ASSPWLDGYSYEQY
TRBJ2-7 | TRBV6-2/TRBV6-3 | ASGTSTYEQY
TRBJ2-3 | TRBV6-5 | ASSSLAGGSTDTQY
TRBJ2-3 | TRBV11-1 | ASSLTSDTQY
TRBJ2-1 | TRBV20-1 | SARGTNHNEQF
TRBJ2-2 | TRBV28 | ASSFAREAGELF
TRBJ2-7 | TRBV11-2 | ASSLNRLLAGGNEQY
TRBJ2-3 | TRBV20-1 | SAPGGTRGDTQY
TRBJ1-6 | TRBV7-8 | ASSLAARANSPLH
TRBJ2-1 | TRBV7-9 | ASSLVTSSNEQF
TRBJ2-5 | TRBV3-1 | ASSPYPDRLQETQY
TRBJ1-2 | TRBV18 | ASSPPGRDPSNYGYT
TRBJ2-7 | TRBV2 | ASSEDGQAGGYEQY
TRBJ2-5 | TRBV7-8 | ASSLKRDSLQETQY
TRBJ2-7 | TRBV12-3/TRBV12-4 | ASSLDRFPYEQY
TRBJ1-2 | TRBV29-1 | SAESGYGYT
TRBJ2-7 | TRBV20-1 | SARGGLGTVGGEQY
TRBJ2-7 | TRBV7-9 | ASTRGQTAYEQY
TRBJ2-7 | TRBV18 | ASSPGSYEQY
TRBJ2-4 | TRBV28 | ASSFESGVKNIQY
TRBJ1-6 | TRBV11-2 | ASSLGIGTGDNSPLH
TRBJ2-5 | TRBV11-3 | ASSLSRAQETQY
TRBJ2-7 | TRBV6-1 | ASSEGTGAMYEQY
TRBJ2-1 | TRBV9 | ASSETSYNEQF
TRBJ2-3 | TRBV6-6 | ASSFTGGARSDTQY
TRBJ2-1 | TRBV20-1 | SASPGRTWADEQF
TRBJ2-7 | TRBV20-1 | SARDNRAAAYEQY
TRBJ2-2 | TRBV5-1 | ASSLGDTPSKGLF
TRBJ2-1 | TRBV12-3/TRBV12-4 | ASSFSGGDPPF
TRBJ2-2 | TRBV7-9 | ASSLGPYAGEDTGELF
TRBJ1-4 | TRBV12-3/TRBV12-4 | ATRTGGEKLF